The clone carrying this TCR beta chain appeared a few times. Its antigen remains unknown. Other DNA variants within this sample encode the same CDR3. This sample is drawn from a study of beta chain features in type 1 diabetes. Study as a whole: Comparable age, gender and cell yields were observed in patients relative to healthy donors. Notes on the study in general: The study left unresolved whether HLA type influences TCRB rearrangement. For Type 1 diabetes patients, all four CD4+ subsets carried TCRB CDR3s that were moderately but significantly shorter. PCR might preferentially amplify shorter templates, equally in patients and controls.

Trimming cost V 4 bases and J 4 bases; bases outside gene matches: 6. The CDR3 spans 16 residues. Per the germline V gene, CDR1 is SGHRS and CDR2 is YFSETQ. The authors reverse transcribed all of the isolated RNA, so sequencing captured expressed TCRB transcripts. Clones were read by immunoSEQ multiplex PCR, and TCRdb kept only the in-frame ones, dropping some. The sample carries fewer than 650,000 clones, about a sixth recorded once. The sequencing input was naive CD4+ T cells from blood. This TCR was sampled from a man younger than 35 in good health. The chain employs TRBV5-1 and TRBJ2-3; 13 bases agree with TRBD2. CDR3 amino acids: CASSLTLAGGADTQYF. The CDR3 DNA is TGCGCCAGCAGCCTAACACTAGCGGGAGGGGCAGATACGCAGTATTTT.